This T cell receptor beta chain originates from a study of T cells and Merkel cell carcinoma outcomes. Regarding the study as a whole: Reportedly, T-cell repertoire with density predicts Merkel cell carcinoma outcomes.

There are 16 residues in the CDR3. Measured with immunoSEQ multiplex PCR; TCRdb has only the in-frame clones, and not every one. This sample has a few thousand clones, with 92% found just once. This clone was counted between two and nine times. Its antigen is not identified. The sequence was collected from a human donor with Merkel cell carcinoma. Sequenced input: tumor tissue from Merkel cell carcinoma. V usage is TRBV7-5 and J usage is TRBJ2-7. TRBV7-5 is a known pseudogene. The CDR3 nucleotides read TGTGCCAGAAGGACCCTATGTCGGGGCCGCCTCTACGAGCAGTACTTC. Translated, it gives CARRTLCRGRLYEQYF.